This T cell receptor (beta chain) was observed in a study of blood T cell repertoires in COVID-19. As processed by the authors: The authors estimated nucleated cell counts from reference gene primer amplification. Sequencing was performed with immunoSEQ multiplex PCR; in TCRdb, only in-frame clones are kept and a portion is missing. That table supplies the V and J calls and clone size; D and trimming were determined from the DNA. The table records a few hundred thousand clones, about 83% of them present only once. Deletions cut 2 bases from V and 10 bases from J, with 18 bases between. The CDR3 covers 15 residues. In germline, CDR1 is SNHLY, CDR2 FYNNEI.

This clonotype originated in a woman aged 50 to 60 who had recovered from COVID-19. The source material was PBMCs or T cells enriched from blood (not recorded which). The genes are TRBV2 and TRBJ1-5, with D tentatively TRBD1 (6 bases). CDR3 amino acids: CASSETAGATIPQHF. The CDR3 bases are TGTGCCAGCAGTGAAACGGCAGGGGCCACGATCCCCCAGCATTTT.